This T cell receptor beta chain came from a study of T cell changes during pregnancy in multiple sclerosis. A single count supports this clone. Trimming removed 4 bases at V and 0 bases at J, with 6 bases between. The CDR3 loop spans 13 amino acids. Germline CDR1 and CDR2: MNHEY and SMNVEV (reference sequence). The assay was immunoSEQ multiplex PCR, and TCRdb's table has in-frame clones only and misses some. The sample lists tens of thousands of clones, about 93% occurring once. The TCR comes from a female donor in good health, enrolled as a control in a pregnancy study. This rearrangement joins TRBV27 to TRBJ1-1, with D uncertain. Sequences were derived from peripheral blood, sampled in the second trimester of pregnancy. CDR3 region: CASSSNMNTEAFF. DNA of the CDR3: TGTGCCAGCAGTTCGAACATGAACACTGAAGCTTTCTTT.